What follows are 28 T cell receptor beta chains derived from one specimen sequenced in a study of technical replicates of blood from a few donors. Here immunoSEQ multiplex PCR was the method, and the copy in TCRdb shows in-frame clones only, minus some. Of about 84,000 clones listed, 93% are singletons. Sequencing was done on a sample of T cells isolated from PBMCs. These receptors all stem from a human donor in good health.

Written as DNA, the CDR3 is TGCGCCAGCAGCCTTAATGGGCCCCATGACGAGCAGTACTTC. Its protein is CASSLNGPHDEQYF. The chain recombines TRBV5-1 with TRBJ2-7; D is unclear. V lost 4 bases and J 5 bases, leaving 16 bases between the germline ends. The CDR3 runs 14 residues. CDR1 is SGHRS and CDR2 is YFSETQ in the germline V gene.

V is TRBV11-2 and J is TRBJ2-7; perhaps TRBD2 as D (6 bases). V lost 5 bases and J lost 2, with 13 bases in between. Germline V gene sequence: CDR1 SGHAT, CDR2 FQNNGV. The CDR3 is 14 amino acids. CDR3 residues: CASSPRGGTYEQYF. CDR3 in DNA: TGTGCCAGCAGCCCGCGGGGTGGGACCTACGAGCAGTACTTC.

The chain employs TRBV6-5 and TRBJ2-5; 7 positions agree with TRBD1. The germline gives CDR1 MNHEY, CDR2 SVGAGI. After removal of 7 bases from V and 5 bases from J, the junction contained 13 bases not matched to a gene. This CDR3 is built from 15 residues. The CDR3 spells CASIPSRGSGETQYF. The CDR3 DNA reads TGTGCCAGCATTCCCTCCAGGGGGTCAGGGGAGACCCAGTACTTC.

The chain has TRBV4-1 and TRBJ1-2; 9 bases align to TRBD1. The trim removed 2 bases at V and 6 bases at J, leaving 7 bases unmatched. The CDR3 loop spans 15 amino acids. The germline gives CDR1 MGHRA, CDR2 YSYEKL. The CDR3 loop is CASSQRPDRGNGYTF. In DNA form, the CDR3 reads TGCGCCAGCAGCCAAAGACCCGACAGGGGGAATGGCTACACCTTC.

In this sample, this clone turned up a few times. V gene TRBV4-1 combines with J gene TRBJ2-3; 10 positions match TRBD1. The CDR3 has 17 amino acids. Germline V gives CDR1 MGHRA, CDR2 YSYEKL. V was clipped by 5 bases and J by 4 bases; unmatched bases: 12. CDR3 residues: CASSSPKPGQGSDTQYF. The CDR3 region has the DNA TGCGCCAGCAGCTCCCCCAAACCGGGACAGGGGTCAGATACGCAGTATTTT.

This clone appeared a single time. The chain recombines TRBV7-6 with TRBJ2-5; D remains ambiguous. V was trimmed by 1 base and J by 4 bases, leaving 4 bases between them. Germline assignment: CDR1 SGHVS and CDR2 FNYEAQ. The CDR3 extends over 12 amino acids. CDR3 amino acids: CASSLGRETQYF. CDR3 in DNA: TGTGCCAGCAGCTTAGGGAGAGAGACCCAGTACTTC.

This clone has a single count. The chain carries TRBV28 and TRBJ2-7, with TRBD2 matching over 8 bases. V was pared by 7 bases and J by 2 bases, with 10 bases of the junction left unmatched. Germline values: CDR1 MDHEN, CDR2 SYDVKM. CDR3 length equals 15 residues. This CDR3 reads CASTSGGAGPYEQYF. The CDR3 bases are TGTGCCAGCACATCCGGGGGGGCGGGACCCTACGAGCAGTACTTC.

The chain has TRBV19 and TRBJ2-2; possible D gene TRBD1, 5 bases. V was clipped by 8 bases and J by 11 bases, with 12 bases between them. This CDR3 region has 11 residues. Germline V gene sequence: CDR1 LNHDA, CDR2 SQIVND (reference sequence). The CDR3 here is CASQVQGELFF. CDR3 DNA: TGTGCCAGTCAAGTCCAGGGAGAGCTGTTTTTT.

The chain employs TRBV18 and TRBJ1-2; 8 bases are shared with TRBD1. The CDR3 totals 16 residues. The germline V gene has CDR1 KGHSH and CDR2 LQKENI. V was pared by 0 bases and J by 6 bases, with 9 bases of the junction left unmatched. CDR3 amino acids: CASSPPAFTGGDGYTF. In DNA form, the CDR3 reads TGTGCCAGCTCACCACCGGCATTCACAGGGGGAGATGGCTACACCTTC.

The CDR3 is CASSSGSQETQYF. The CDR3 DNA sequence: TGTGCCAGCAGTTCTGGCAGTCAAGAGACCCAGTACTTC. The chain employs TRBV28 and TRBJ2-5; D not resolved. In germline, CDR1 is MDHEN, CDR2 SYDVKM. Trimming took off 4 bases at V and 2 bases at J, with 8 bases between the two ends. The CDR3 runs to 13 residues. Using reference TRBV28 and TRBJ2-5 for the parts outside the CDR3, the full variable domain is DVKVTQSSRYLVKRTGEKVFLECVQDMDHENMFWYRQDPGLGLRLIYFSYDVKMKEKGDIPEGYSVSREKKERFSLILESASTNQTSMYLCASSSGSQETQYFGPGTRLLVL.

The V and J genes are TRBV28 and TRBJ2-2; TRBD2 is a possible D gene (6 bases). CDR1 and CDR2 (germline): MDHEN, SYDVKM. The V and J ends lost 5 bases and 6 bases respectively, with 16 bases between them. The CDR3 runs 15 residues. The CDR3 loop reads CASSLYRLGAGELFF. CDR3 DNA sequence: TGTGCCAGCAGTCTATACCGACTAGGGGCCGGGGAGCTGTTTTTT.

The V and J genes are TRBV28 and TRBJ1-2, with D tentatively TRBD1 (6 bases). The CDR3 runs 16 residues. In germline, CDR1 is MDHEN, CDR2 SYDVKM. The germline V and J ends were trimmed by 4 bases and 2 bases, with 17 bases remaining between them. The CDR3 loop is CASSYYPRTANYGYTF. The CDR3 coding sequence is TGTGCCAGCAGTTACTACCCCCGGACAGCGAACTATGGCTACACCTTC.

The chain has TRBV21-1 and TRBJ1-5; TRBD1 reflects the table's D call only, with no check against the DNA. TRBV21-1 is annotated as a pseudogene. CDR3 size: 18 residues. CDR3 sequence reads: CASSGRDRGDYSNQPQHF. As DNA, the CDR3 is TGTGCCAGCAGCGGCCGGGACAGGGGGGACTATAGCAATCAGCCCCAGCATTTT.

The chain carries TRBV5-1 and TRBJ2-7; 8 bases are a match to TRBD2. Germline V gene lookup returns CDR1 SGHRS and CDR2 YFSETQ. Losses at the gene ends were 0 bases for V and 6 bases for J; bases not matched to a gene: 8. This CDR3 has 15 residues. The CDR3 region is CASSLATSGLGEQYF. The CDR3 coding sequence is TGCGCCAGCAGCTTGGCCACTAGCGGTCTCGGCGAGCAGTACTTC.

Comment on this clone: One end of the junction does not line up with germline, which may come from a read error. The genes are TRBV11-3 and TRBJ2-5; the D gene is possibly TRBD2 (5 bases). There are 11 residues in the CDR3. Germline-derived CDR1 and CDR2 are SGHNT and YENEEA. CDR3 amino acids: CASSQTSGVHF. In DNA form, the CDR3 reads TGTGCCAGCAGCCAAACCAGCGGAGTCCACTTC.

This clone was counted once. The chain has TRBV19 and TRBJ1-2; D is possibly TRBD1 (6 bases). V lost 8 bases and J 6 bases, leaving 16 bases between the germline ends. CDR1 and CDR2 (germline): LNHDA, SQIVND (reference sequence). CDR3 length equals 13 residues. Here the CDR3 DNA reads TGTGCCAGTTCGGGAATGACAGGCGATGGCTACACCTTC. Encoded protein: CASSGMTGDGYTF.

V gene TRBV7-3 combines with J gene TRBJ1-5; D possibly corresponds to TRBD1 (6 bases). This CDR3 has 18 amino acids. The ends were cut back, 6 bases at V and 0 bases at J, with 21 bases in the middle. The germline V gene has CDR1 SGHTA and CDR2 FQGTGA. CDR3 residues: CASRFIRLGQTSNQPQHF. In DNA form, the CDR3 reads TGTGCCAGCAGGTTCATCAGATTAGGACAGACTAGCAATCAGCCCCAGCATTTT.

The chain recombines TRBV11-2 with TRBJ2-5, with 8 bases fitting TRBD1. CDR3 size: 15 residues. Germline trimming cut 5 bases from V and 0 bases from J; bases unmatched to any gene: 5. CDR1 is SGHAT, CDR2 FQNNGV, per germline. The CDR3 sequence is CASSPGTGHQETQYF. CDR3 bases: TGTGCCAGCAGCCCCGGGACAGGCCACCAAGAGACCCAGTACTTC. Full variable domain (remainder filled in from reference TRBV11-2 and TRBJ2-5): EAGVAQSPRYKIIEKRQSVAFWCNPISGHATLYWYQQILGQGPKLLIQFQNNGVVDDSQLPKDRFSAERLKGVDSTLKIQPAKLEDSAVYLCASSPGTGHQETQYFGPGTRLLVL.

The genes are TRBV19 and TRBJ1-1; TRBD1 might be the D (6 bases). The CDR3 has 15 amino acids. Trimming took 3 bases from V and 1 from J, leaving 12 bases between them. The germline CDR1 and CDR2 sequences are LNHDA and SQIVND (reference sequence). The CDR3 nucleotides read TGTGCCAGTAGTATTGATGGGGGCCCGAACACTGAAGCTTTCTTT. As protein: CASSIDGGPNTEAFF. Supplemented by reference TRBV19 and TRBJ1-1, the full variable domain reads DGGITQSPKYLFRKEGQNVTLSCEQNLNHDAMYWYRQDPGQGLRLIYYSQIVNDFQKGDIAEGYSVSREKKESFPLTVTSAQKNPTAFYLCASSIDGGPNTEAFFGQGTRLTVV.

This chain connects TRBV15 to TRBJ1-2; no clear D. CDR3 length: 18 amino acids. Looked up from germline, CDR1 is LNHNV and CDR2 is YYDKDF (reference sequence). V lost 1 base and J 5 bases, leaving 23 bases between the germline ends. The CDR3 DNA reads TGTGCCACCAGCAGAGGTGTTTCCTGGGAGGCGTCGCGGTATGGCTACACCTTC. It codes for CATSRGVSWEASRYGYTF.

J is TRBJ2-3 and V is TRBV27; 8 bases fit TRBD1. This CDR3 region has 15 residues. From germline, CDR1 is MNHEY and CDR2 SMNVEV (reference sequence). With 3 bases clipped from V and 0 bases from J, the junction kept 2 bases outside the gene matches. The CDR3 bases are TGTGCCAGCAGTTTGGGACAGGCGAGCACAGATACGCAGTATTTT. This translates into CASSLGQASTDTQYF.

The rearrangement uses TRBV28 and TRBJ1-4; unclear D gene. The CDR3 runs to 14 residues. Germline loops: CDR1 MDHEN, CDR2 SYDVKM. V lost 3 bases to trimming and J lost 8 bases, with 13 bases between them. CDR3 amino acids: CASSFGEVGEKLFF. The CDR3 DNA reads TGTGCCAGCAGTTTCGGGGAGGTTGGAGAAAAACTGTTTTTT.

The chain recombines TRBV6-6 with TRBJ2-1, with 9 bases fitting TRBD2. The CDR3 is 15 amino acids. V trimming: 6 bases; J trimming: 6 bases; junction bases outside the gene matches: 9. Germline CDR1 reads MNHNY; CDR2 reads SVGAGI (reference sequence). As DNA, the CDR3 is TGTGCCAGCAGCCCCTTAGCGGGAGTGGGCAATGAGCAGTTCTTC. Its translation is CASSPLAGVGNEQFF.

In nucleotides, the CDR3 is TGCAGCGCAAACCCCACTAGCTATAGCACAGATACGCAGTATTTT. The encoded protein is CSANPTSYSTDTQYF. The chain joins TRBV29-1 to TRBJ2-3; possible D gene TRBD2, 6 bases. Germline CDR1 SQVTM, CDR2 ANQGSEA. The V end lost 7 bases, the J end lost 0 bases, and 17 bases lay between the germline ends. CDR3 length: 15 amino acids.

This clone has only a few counts. This sequence joins TRBV30 and TRBJ1-2, with TRBD1 matching over 10 bases. This CDR3 contains 15 residues. Germline values: CDR1 GTSNPN, CDR2 SVGIG (reference sequence). The ends lost 1 base at V and 8 bases at J; junction bases unmatched: 10. The CDR3 nucleotides read TGTGCCTGGAGTGCCACCGGGACAGGGGCAAAAGGCTACACCTTC. This codes for CAWSATGTGAKGYTF.

This clone has a single count. V usage is TRBV5-1 and J usage is TRBJ2-2, with 9 bases identical to TRBD2. The CDR3 sequence is 15 residues long. Trimming cost V 4 bases and J 3 bases; bases outside gene matches: 4. In germline, CDR1 is SGHRS, CDR2 YFSETQ. This chain's CDR3 is CASSGSGGDTGELFF. The CDR3 region has the DNA TGCGCCAGCAGCGGTAGCGGGGGTGACACCGGGGAGCTGTTTTTT.

The rearrangement uses TRBV6-5 and TRBJ2-2; 7 bases fit TRBD1. This CDR3 is built from 16 residues. Germline CDR1 MNHEY, CDR2 SVGAGI. After removal of 4 bases from V and 7 bases from J, the junction contained 12 bases not matched to a gene. The CDR3 loop is CASSLRSEGAYGELFF. The CDR3 DNA is TGTGCCAGCAGTTTGAGGAGCGAGGGGGCTTACGGGGAGCTGTTTTTT.

J is TRBJ2-7 and V is TRBV19; 7 positions agree with TRBD2. V was clipped by 2 bases and J by 0 bases; unmatched bases: 4. This CDR3 has 15 amino acids. CDR1 and CDR2 (germline): LNHDA, SQIVND (reference sequence). The CDR3 sequence is CASSIRGGSSYEQYF. The CDR3 DNA sequence: TGTGCCAGTAGTATAAGGGGAGGGAGCTCCTACGAGCAGTACTTC.